A selection of T cell receptor beta chains follows, all from one sample in a study of OX40 agonist ivuxolimab in advanced cancers. Sequencing used immunoSEQ multiplex PCR; TCRdb keeps in-frame clones, though not all of them. The sample holds almost 80,000 clones, approximately 80% seen once. The sequences come from CD4+ or CD8+ T cells sorted from blood, collected in a trial of the OX40 agonist ivuxolimab. The source of these receptors is an adult with an advanced solid tumor such as melanoma, head and neck, liver or kidney cancer. CDR3s include the opening cysteine and the closing phenylalanine or tryptophan. The order of the fields is D gene, clone size, J gene, V gene, CDR3 protein, CDR3 DNA. The D gene is left open where the match is weak. For some rows the clone size is stated as once, few or many, or as a class when expanded; others skip it.

D gene: TRBD2; clone size: once; J gene: TRBJ2-5; V gene: TRBV5-1; CDR3 protein: CASSFQSGGIQETQYF; CDR3 DNA: TGCGCCAGCAGCTTTCAAAGCGGGGGGATACAAGAGACCCAGTACTTC
D gene: NA; clone size: NA; J gene: TRBJ2-2; V gene: TRBV7-3; CDR3 protein: CASSLRGGSNTGELFF; CDR3 DNA: TGTGCCAGCAGCTTACGTGGCGGGTCGAACACCGGGGAGCTGTTTTTT
D gene: TRBD1; clone size: few; J gene: TRBJ1-2; V gene: TRBV6-5; CDR3 protein: CASEDRGHVGGYTF; CDR3 DNA: TGTGCCAGCGAGGACAGGGGGCATGTGGGTGGCTACACCTTC
D gene: TRBD1; clone size: NA; J gene: TRBJ1-2; V gene: TRBV7-9; CDR3 protein: CASSSVDRVFGYTF; CDR3 DNA: TGTGCCAGCAGCTCCGTTGACAGGGTGTTTGGCTACACCTTC
D gene: NA; clone size: once; J gene: TRBJ2-1; V gene: TRBV18; CDR3 protein: CASSPQELAYNEQFF; CDR3 DNA: TGTGCCAGCTCACCACAAGAGTTGGCTTACAATGAGCAGTTCTTC
D gene: NA; clone size: NA; J gene: TRBJ1-3; V gene: TRBV10-1; CDR3 protein: CASSDLRDPSSGNTIYF; CDR3 DNA: TGCGCCAGCAGTGATCTCAGGGACCCCAGCTCTGGAAACACCATATATTTT
D gene: NA; clone size: NA; J gene: TRBJ1-5; V gene: TRBV5-1; CDR3 protein: CASSFEGLQPQHF; CDR3 DNA: TGCGCCAGCAGCTTCGAGGGGCTACAGCCCCAGCATTTT
D gene: NA; clone size: NA; J gene: TRBJ2-1; V gene: TRBV5-6; CDR3 protein: CASSLKGYRTQNEQFF; CDR3 DNA: TGTGCCAGCAGCTTAAAAGGCTACCGAACCCAGAATGAGCAGTTCTTC
D gene: NA; clone size: NA; J gene: TRBJ1-4; V gene: TRBV5-1; CDR3 protein: CASSFGQATGTNEKLFF; CDR3 DNA: TGCGCCAGCAGCTTTGGTCAGGCCACCGGAACTAATGAAAAACTGTTTTTT
D gene: NA; clone size: once; J gene: TRBJ1-6; V gene: TRBV7-2; CDR3 protein: CASSLLMAGQSPLHF; CDR3 DNA: TGTGCCAGCAGCTTATTAATGGCTGGGCAGTCACCCCTCCACTTT
D gene: NA; clone size: once; J gene: TRBJ2-3; V gene: TRBV7-3; CDR3 protein: CASSLEYTDTQYF; CDR3 DNA: TGTGCCAGCAGCTTGGAATACACAGATACGCAGTATTTT
D gene: TRBD1; clone size: NA; J gene: TRBJ1-2; V gene: TRBV4-2; CDR3 protein: CASSQFGTGRYGYTF; CDR3 DNA: TGTGCCAGCAGCCAATTTGGGACAGGACGATATGGCTACACCTTC
D gene: TRBD1; clone size: NA; J gene: TRBJ1-3; V gene: TRBV11-3; CDR3 protein: CASSLGGQGTNTIYF; CDR3 DNA: TGTGCCAGCAGCTTAGGTGGACAGGGGACGAACACCATATATTTT
D gene: NA; clone size: NA; J gene: TRBJ2-6; V gene: TRBV6-4; CDR3 protein: CASSATLATFSGANVLTF; CDR3 DNA: TGTGCCAGCAGTGCAACCCTAGCGACTTTTTCTGGGGCCAACGTCCTGACTTTC
D gene: NA; clone size: NA; J gene: TRBJ1-2; V gene: TRBV2; CDR3 protein: CASSDDGTGGYTF; CDR3 DNA: TGTGCCAGCAGTGATGACGGCACGGGGGGCTACACCTTC
D gene: NA; clone size: NA; J gene: TRBJ1-2; V gene: TRBV20-1; CDR3 protein: CSARSGTGYTF; CDR3 DNA: TGCAGTGCTAGATCGGGTACCGGCTACACCTTC
D gene: TRBD2; clone size: once; J gene: TRBJ2-3; V gene: TRBV19; CDR3 protein: CASSKGLAGADTQYF; CDR3 DNA: TGTGCCAGTAGTAAGGGACTAGCGGGAGCAGATACGCAGTATTTT
D gene: NA; clone size: NA; J gene: TRBJ1-4; V gene: TRBV6-6; CDR3 protein: CASSPRGRGEKLFF; CDR3 DNA: TGTGCCAGCAGTCCCAGGGGAAGGGGTGAAAAACTGTTTTTT
D gene: NA; clone size: NA; J gene: TRBJ1-5; V gene: TRBV6-5; CDR3 protein: CASRLTAYSNQPQHF; CDR3 DNA: TGTGCCAGCCGACTGACAGCGTATAGCAATCAGCCCCAGCATTTT
D gene: TRBD1; clone size: NA; J gene: TRBJ1-4; V gene: TRBV9; CDR3 protein: CASSVGTGVEKLFF; CDR3 DNA: TGTGCCAGCAGCGTGGGGACAGGGGTTGAAAAACTGTTTTTT
D gene: TRBD1; clone size: NA; J gene: TRBJ1-2; V gene: TRBV19; CDR3 protein: CASSVGQGGYGYTF; CDR3 DNA: TGTGCCAGTAGTGTCGGACAGGGAGGGTATGGCTACACCTTC
D gene: TRBD1; clone size: NA; J gene: TRBJ2-3; V gene: TRBV19; CDR3 protein: CASSIRTGGADTQYF; CDR3 DNA: TGTGCCAGTAGTATTCGGACAGGGGGCGCAGATACGCAGTATTTT
D gene: NA; clone size: NA; J gene: TRBJ1-1; V gene: TRBV5-1; CDR3 protein: CASSLEGVPTEAFF; CDR3 DNA: TGCGCCAGCAGCTTGGAAGGGGTTCCCACTGAAGCTTTCTTT
D gene: NA; clone size: once; J gene: TRBJ1-1; V gene: TRBV7-3; CDR3 protein: CASSLQQGGEAFF; CDR3 DNA: TGTGCCAGCAGCTTACAACAGGGCGGTGAAGCTTTCTTT
D gene: NA; clone size: NA; J gene: TRBJ1-1; V gene: TRBV2; CDR3 protein: CASSEGSLGTEAFF; CDR3 DNA: TGTGCCAGCAGTGAAGGGTCCCTGGGCACTGAAGCTTTCTTT
D gene: TRBD1; clone size: NA; J gene: TRBJ1-2; V gene: TRBV6-1; CDR3 protein: CASSEPEGAYYGYTF; CDR3 DNA: TGTGCCAGCAGTGAGCCGGAGGGGGCCTACTATGGCTACACCTTC
D gene: TRBD2; clone size: NA; J gene: TRBJ2-1; V gene: TRBV7-3; CDR3 protein: CASSFRGTSGRYNEQFF; CDR3 DNA: TGTGCCAGCAGCTTCAGGGGGACTAGCGGGAGGTACAATGAGCAGTTCTTC
D gene: NA; clone size: few; J gene: TRBJ1-2; V gene: TRBV10-2; CDR3 protein: CASSEATDYGYTF; CDR3 DNA: TGCGCCAGCAGTGAGGCGACAGACTATGGCTACACCTTC
D gene: NA; clone size: NA; J gene: TRBJ1-1; V gene: TRBV9; CDR3 protein: CASSVTGTMNTEAFF; CDR3 DNA: TGTGCCAGCAGCGTAACGGGCACGATGAACACTGAAGCTTTCTTT
D gene: NA; clone size: NA; J gene: TRBJ2-5; V gene: TRBV5-4; CDR3 protein: CASSLRGNLETQYF; CDR3 DNA: TGTGCCAGCAGCTTGCGGGGAAACCTAGAGACCCAGTACTTC
D gene: NA; clone size: NA; J gene: TRBJ2-5; V gene: TRBV19; CDR3 protein: CASSIGGKKTQYF; CDR3 DNA: TGTGCCAGTAGTATTGGGGGGAAGAAGACCCAGTACTTC
D gene: TRBD1; clone size: NA; J gene: TRBJ1-3; V gene: TRBV2; CDR3 protein: CASSGTGGHTIYF; CDR3 DNA: TGTGCCAGCAGCGGGACAGGGGGACACACCATATATTTT
D gene: TRBD2; clone size: NA; J gene: TRBJ2-7; V gene: TRBV11-3; CDR3 protein: CASSLGGSTDEQYF; CDR3 DNA: TGTGCCAGCAGCTTGGGCGGGAGTACCGACGAGCAGTACTTC
D gene: NA; clone size: NA; J gene: TRBJ1-1; V gene: TRBV5-6; CDR3 protein: CASSRGRYEAFF; CDR3 DNA: TGTGCCAGCAGCAGGGGTCGATATGAAGCTTTCTTT
D gene: NA; clone size: NA; J gene: TRBJ2-4; V gene: TRBV27; CDR3 protein: CASKKGAQGEVAKNIQYF; CDR3 DNA: TGTGCCAGCAAAAAGGGAGCTCAGGGTGAGGTAGCCAAAAACATTCAGTACTTC
D gene: NA; clone size: NA; J gene: TRBJ2-3; V gene: TRBV6-6; CDR3 protein: CASTGGSTDTQYF; CDR3 DNA: TGTGCCAGCACAGGCGGGAGCACAGATACGCAGTATTTT
D gene: TRBD1; clone size: NA; J gene: TRBJ1-1; V gene: TRBV5-1; CDR3 protein: CASSFGTEGTEAFF; CDR3 DNA: TGCGCCAGCAGCTTCGGGACAGAGGGCACTGAAGCTTTCTTT
D gene: NA; clone size: once; J gene: TRBJ2-1; V gene: TRBV5-1; CDR3 protein: CASSLGDEGNEQFF; CDR3 DNA: TGCGCCAGCAGCTTGGGCGACGAGGGCAATGAGCAGTTCTTC
D gene: NA; clone size: NA; J gene: TRBJ1-2; V gene: TRBV5-4; CDR3 protein: CASSLRGTYGYTF; CDR3 DNA: TGTGCCAGCAGCTTGCGTGGCACATATGGCTACACCTTC
D gene: NA; clone size: NA; J gene: TRBJ1-4; V gene: TRBV5-1; CDR3 protein: CASSLNVQITTNEKLFF; CDR3 DNA: TGCGCCAGCAGCTTGAATGTACAGATCACAACTAATGAAAAACTGTTTTTT
D gene: NA; clone size: NA; J gene: TRBJ2-6; V gene: TRBV19; CDR3 protein: CASRPARPGANVLTF; CDR3 DNA: TGTGCCAGTAGGCCGGCGAGGCCTGGGGCCAACGTCCTGACTTTC
D gene: NA; clone size: NA; J gene: TRBJ2-7; V gene: TRBV7-2; CDR3 protein: CASSPNRGLSLEQYF; CDR3 DNA: TGTGCCAGCAGCCCTAACCGGGGACTTAGTTTGGAGCAGTACTTC
D gene: NA; clone size: NA; J gene: TRBJ2-2; V gene: TRBV7-3; CDR3 protein: CASSLINTGELFF; CDR3 DNA: TGTGCCAGCAGCTTAATAAACACCGGGGAGCTGTTTTTT
D gene: NA; clone size: NA; J gene: TRBJ2-1; V gene: TRBV29-1; CDR3 protein: CSVEVPRRGDEQFF; CDR3 DNA: TGCAGCGTTGAAGTCCCACGTAGGGGGGATGAGCAGTTCTTC
D gene: NA; clone size: NA; J gene: TRBJ2-3; V gene: TRBV30; CDR3 protein: CAWSTSGTRDTQYF; CDR3 DNA: TGTGCCTGGAGTACCTCCGGGACCAGAGATACGCAGTATTTT
D gene: NA; clone size: NA; J gene: TRBJ2-7; V gene: TRBV5-8; CDR3 protein: CASSLVPGHTYEQYF; CDR3 DNA: TGTGCCAGCAGCTTGGTCCCCGGGCATACCTACGAGCAGTACTTC
D gene: NA; clone size: once; J gene: TRBJ1-1; V gene: TRBV19; CDR3 protein: CASSIKGTPEAFF; CDR3 DNA: TGTGCCAGTAGTATTAAGGGGACCCCTGAAGCTTTCTTT
D gene: TRBD1; clone size: few; J gene: TRBJ1-4; V gene: TRBV18; CDR3 protein: CATGRQGVEKLFF; CDR3 DNA: TGTGCCACCGGACGACAGGGTGTTGAAAAACTGTTTTTT
D gene: NA; clone size: NA; J gene: TRBJ2-5; V gene: TRBV7-9; CDR3 protein: CASSLRGDYSQETQYF; CDR3 DNA: TGTGCCAGCAGCTTACGAGGAGACTACTCACAAGAGACCCAGTACTTC
D gene: TRBD1; clone size: NA; J gene: TRBJ1-3; V gene: TRBV28; CDR3 protein: CASSWAGTGGNTIYF; CDR3 DNA: TGTGCCAGCAGTTGGGCCGGGACAGGGGGAAACACCATATATTTT
D gene: NA; clone size: NA; J gene: TRBJ2-2; V gene: TRBV6-5; CDR3 protein: CASRQGRNTGELFF; CDR3 DNA: TGTGCCAGCAGACAGGGAAGGAACACCGGGGAGCTGTTTTTT
D gene: NA; clone size: NA; J gene: TRBJ2-1; V gene: TRBV7-2; CDR3 protein: CASSPQGMGGQFF; CDR3 DNA: TGTGCCAGCAGCCCCCAGGGGATGGGCGGGCAGTTCTTC
D gene: TRBD2; clone size: NA; J gene: TRBJ2-1; V gene: TRBV7-3; CDR3 protein: CASSTASGEQFF; CDR3 DNA: TGTGCCAGCAGCACCGCTAGCGGTGAGCAGTTCTTC
D gene: NA; clone size: NA; J gene: TRBJ1-2; V gene: TRBV5-1; CDR3 protein: CASSLEGIQYGYTF; CDR3 DNA: TGCGCCAGCAGCTTAGAAGGAATTCAGTATGGCTACACCTTC
D gene: NA; clone size: few; J gene: TRBJ2-7; V gene: TRBV6-1; CDR3 protein: CASSGKDGAYEQYF; CDR3 DNA: TGTGCCAGCAGTGGAAAGGACGGGGCCTACGAGCAGTACTTC
D gene: TRBD2; clone size: NA; J gene: TRBJ2-1; V gene: TRBV14; CDR3 protein: CASSLRLAGYAEQFF; CDR3 DNA: TGTGCCAGCAGCCTACGACTAGCGGGATACGCTGAGCAGTTCTTC
D gene: NA; clone size: NA; J gene: TRBJ1-3; V gene: TRBV6-1; CDR3 protein: CASGRKSGNTIYF; CDR3 DNA: TGTGCCAGCGGTCGTAAAAGTGGAAACACCATATATTTT